The present T cell receptor (beta chain) was sequenced within a study of shared T cell receptors in the human thymus. The CDR3 runs to 15 residues. Germline-derived CDR1 and CDR2 are LGHNA and YSLEER. Unmatched junction bases numbered 5, after V lost 0 bases and J lost 8 bases. Some clones are missing from TCRdb's copy, which holds only in-frame ones; the method was immunoSEQ multiplex PCR. The sample comprises roughly 700,000 clones, around nine tenths of which are singletons, and over 0.008% rests with the top ten. This sample was also put to use in a study of human thymus T cells. That work contributes: Having corrective surgery for congenital heart defects, healthy Finnish infants were the ones who donated. Resected material from corrective heart surgery provided the thymus tissue analysed. An apparent bias in V and J gene usage was seen in thymic and blood repertoires. Related research examined unrelated individuals and reported that their thymic repertoires overlapped highly.

This clonotype originated in a boy less than two years old with a congenital heart defect. This rearrangement joins TRBV4-3 to TRBJ2-1; 9 nucleotides align to TRBD1. The specimen sequenced was thymocytes. CDR3 DNA sequence: TGCGCCAGCAGCCAAGAAGGGGACAGGGTGGATGAGCAGTTCTTC. Amino acid sequence: CASSQEGDRVDEQFF.